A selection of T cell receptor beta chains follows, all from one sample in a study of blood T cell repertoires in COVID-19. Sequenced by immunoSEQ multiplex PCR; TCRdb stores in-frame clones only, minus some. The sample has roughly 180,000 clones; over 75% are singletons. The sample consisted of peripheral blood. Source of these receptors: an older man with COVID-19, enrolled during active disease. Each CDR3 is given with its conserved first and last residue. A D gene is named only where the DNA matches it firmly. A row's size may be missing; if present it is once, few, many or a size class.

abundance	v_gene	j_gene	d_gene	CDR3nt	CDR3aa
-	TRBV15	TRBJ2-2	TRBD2	TGTGCCACCAGCAGGGGGGGGTCCACCGGGGAGCTGTTTTTT	CATSRGGSTGELFF
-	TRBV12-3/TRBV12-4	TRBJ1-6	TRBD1	TGTGCCAGCGTCAAAGGGGGCAATTCACCCCTCCACTTT	CASVKGGNSPLHF
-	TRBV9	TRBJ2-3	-	TGTGCCAGCAGCGCCGAGGGTGCAGATACGCAGTATTTT	CASSAEGADTQYF
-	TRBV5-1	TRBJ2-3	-	TGCGCCAGCAGTCTCTCAGGGGCTGATACGCAGTATTTT	CASSLSGADTQYF
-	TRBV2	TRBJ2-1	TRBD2	TGTGCCAGCAGAGCGGGGGGGCCGGTCAATGAGCAGTTCTTC	CASRAGGPVNEQFF
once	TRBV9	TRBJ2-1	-	TGTGCCAGCAGCGTATACGGGGGTGAGCAGTTCTTC	CASSVYGGEQFF
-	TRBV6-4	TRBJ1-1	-	TGTGCCAGCAGTGAAAATGAGGACACTGAAGCTTTCTTT	CASSENEDTEAFF
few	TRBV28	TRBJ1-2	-	TGTGCCAGCAGTTTACTTACAGGGTTAGTCTACACCTTC	CASSLLTGLVYTF
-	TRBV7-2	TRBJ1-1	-	TGTGCCAGCAGCTTAGGAGGGAACGGGGGTGCTTTCTTT	CASSLGGNGGAFF
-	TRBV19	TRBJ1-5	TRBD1	TGTGCCAGTAGTATCGCCCAGGGGGTAGGCACCCAGCATTTT	CASSIAQGVGTQHF
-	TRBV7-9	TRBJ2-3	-	TGTGCCAGCAGCTTCTCCCCTGACAGACGTCCTAGCACAGATACGCAGTATTTT	CASSFSPDRRPSTDTQYF
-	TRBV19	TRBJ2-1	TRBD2	TGTGCCAGTAGCCTTGTAGCGGGGGGTGACAATGAGCAGTTCTTC	CASSLVAGGDNEQFF
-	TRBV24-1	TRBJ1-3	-	TGTGCCACCACCGAGACAGACAGGAGCTCTGGAAACACCATATATTTT	CATTETDRSSGNTIYF
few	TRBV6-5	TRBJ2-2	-	TGTGCCAGCAGTCCCCGAGAGGCCGGGGAGCTGTTTTTT	CASSPREAGELFF
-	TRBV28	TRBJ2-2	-	TGTGCCAGCAGTCCCTGGGGCGACACCGGGGAGCTGTTTTTT	CASSPWGDTGELFF
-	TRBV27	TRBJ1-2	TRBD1	TGTGCCAGCAGGTTTAAACAGGGGGCGGTAGATGGCTACACCTTC	CASRFKQGAVDGYTF